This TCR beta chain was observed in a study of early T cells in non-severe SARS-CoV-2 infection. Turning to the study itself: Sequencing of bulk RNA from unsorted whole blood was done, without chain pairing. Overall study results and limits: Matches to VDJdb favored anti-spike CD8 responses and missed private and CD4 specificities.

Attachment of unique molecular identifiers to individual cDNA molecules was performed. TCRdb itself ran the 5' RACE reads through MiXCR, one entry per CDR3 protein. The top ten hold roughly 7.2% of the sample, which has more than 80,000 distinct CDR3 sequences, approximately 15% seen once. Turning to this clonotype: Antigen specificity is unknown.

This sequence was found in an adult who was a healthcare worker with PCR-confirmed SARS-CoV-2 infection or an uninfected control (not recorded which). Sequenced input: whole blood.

CDR3 amino acids: CASSSYSGRASDTQYF. In DNA, the CDR3 is TGTGCCAGCAGCTCGTACAGCGGGAGGGCGTCAGATACGCAGTATTTT. V and J are TRBV7-9 and TRBJ2-3, with 10 bases fitting TRBD2. The germline V gene encodes CDR1 SEHNR and CDR2 FQNEAQ (reference sequence). Trimming at V came to 4 bases and at J to 4 bases, leaving 8 bases not matched to a gene. The CDR3 loop spans 16 amino acids.